The 23 T cell receptor beta chains presented below share a single source sample, sequenced in a study of Graves' ophthalmopathy and Graves' hyperthyroidism. Beta-chain TCR CDR3 regions were amplified from RNA transcripts. RT-PCR with HTBI primers came first, then second-round multiplex PCR. TCRdb re-analysed the multiplex PCR reads in MiXCR, keeping a single row per CDR3 protein. The table has 400,000 to 450,000 distinct CDR3 sequences, 21% seen once. The sequencing sample was made of peripheral blood. These receptors were taken from a woman aged 18-29 years with stable Graves' hyperthyroidism.

The chain carries TRBV6-1 and TRBJ2-7; 10 bases match TRBD1. The CDR3 contains 19 residues. Germline V lookup: CDR1 MNHNS, CDR2 SASEGT. J lost 4 bases, V lost 0 bases, and 15 bases had no gene match. The CDR3: CASSEARQGATHLTYEQYF. CDR3 bases: TGTGCCAGCAGTGAAGCGCGACAGGGGGCGACTCATTTGACATACGAGCAGTACTTC.

This clonotype showed up many times. V usage is TRBV28 and J usage is TRBJ1-5, with TRBD1 matching 7 bases. The CDR3 runs to 13 residues. After removal of 6 bases from V and 7 bases from J, the junction contained 6 bases not matched to a gene. CDR1 and CDR2 (germline): MDHEN, SYDVKM. The CDR3 DNA is TGTGCCAGCAGAGGCAGGGGGGGGCAGCCCCAGCATTTT. Translating gives CASRGRGGQPQHF.

This chain joins TRBV6-1 and TRBJ1-6, with 7 bases identical to TRBD1. Germline V gene lookup returns CDR1 MNHNS and CDR2 SASEGT. CDR3 length: 15 residues. Trimming removed 6 bases from V and 4 bases from J; junction bases left unmatched: 6. CDR3 sequence reads: CASSGDSEYNSPLHF. Written as DNA, the CDR3 is TGTGCCAGCAGCGGGGACAGCGAATATAATTCACCCCTCCACTTT.

The table lists this clonotype with a few counts. The chain combines TRBV6-5 with TRBJ1-2, with a weak D call TRBD1 (6 bases). Trimming took off 2 bases at V and 4 bases at J, with 20 bases between the two ends. Germline V gene data show CDR1 as MNHEY and CDR2 as SVGAGI. The CDR3 runs 17 residues. CDR3 in amino acids: CASSYGAGVKLGYGYTF. CDR3 DNA sequence: TGTGCCAGCAGTTACGGGGCAGGGGTTAAGTTAGGCTATGGCTACACCTTC.

This clonotype occurred many times. The chain employs TRBV24-1 and TRBJ2-7; a weak D match, TRBD1 (6 bases). Germline V lookup: CDR1 KGHDR, CDR2 SFDVKD. Trimming cost V 6 bases and J 5 bases, with 16 bases left between them. The CDR3 consists of 14 residues. CDR3 bases: TGTGCCACCAGTTTATCAGGGGCGCATGACGAGCAGTACTTC. This translates into CATSLSGAHDEQYF.

A word on this clonotype: Possible read error: a much larger clone is one base away. This sequence joins TRBV6-5 and TRBJ2-2, with a tentative D call TRBD1 (6 bases). The germline CDR1 and CDR2 sequences are MNHEY and SVGAGI. The CDR3 covers 15 residues. CDR3 DNA: TGTGCCAGCAGTTACTCGAGCAGGGGTACCGGGGAGCTGTCTTTT. It yields the protein CASSYSSRGTGELSF.

Ten or more counts support this clonotype. The gene calls are TRBV25-1 and TRBJ2-7; TRBD1 is a possible D gene (6 bases). The CDR3 loop spans 15 amino acids. Germline V gene data show CDR1 as MGHDK and CDR2 as SYGVNS. V shed 4 bases and J shed 4 bases, with 17 bases lying between them. The CDR3 region is CASSGTGIGFYEQYF. The DNA of the CDR3 is TGTGCCAGCAGTGGAACAGGGATTGGGTTTTACGAGCAGTACTTC.

This chain links TRBV29-1 with TRBJ2-7; TRBD2 aligns across 9 bases. The CDR3 has 17 amino acids. In germline, CDR1 is SQVTM, CDR2 ANQGSEA. V was pared by 6 bases and J by 2 bases, with 17 bases of the junction left unmatched. CDR3 coding DNA: TGCAGCGTCTCACCTCTAATAGCGGGGGTAACAACCTACGAGCAGTACTTC. This encodes CSVSPLIAGVTTYEQYF.

The chain uses TRBV20-1 and TRBJ2-7, with TRBD2 matching over 7 bases. CDR1 is DFQATT and CDR2 is SNEGSKA in the germline V gene (reference sequence). This CDR3 comprises 14 residues. V trimming: 6 bases; J trimming: 2 bases; junction bases outside the gene matches: 10. The CDR3 coding sequence is TGCAGTGCCAAACAGAGCGGGGTCACCTACGAGCAGTACTTC. It is translated as CSAKQSGVTYEQYF.

This chain connects TRBV5-6 to TRBJ2-1, with D perhaps assigned TRBD1 or TRBD2 (6 bases each). The CDR3 loop spans 16 amino acids. Germline CDR1 SGHDT, CDR2 YYEEEE. Trimming took off 7 bases at V and 2 bases at J, with 19 bases between the two ends. This CDR3 is CASRGGRPGPYNEQFF. CDR3 DNA sequence: TGTGCCAGCCGTGGGGGGCGCCCGGGGCCCTACAATGAGCAGTTCTTC.

The chain couples TRBV18 to TRBJ1-1; weak D call: TRBD1 (5 bases). Trimming removed 0 bases at V and 2 bases at J, with 10 bases between. This CDR3 is built from 15 residues. Germline V gene sequence: CDR1 KGHSH, CDR2 LQKENI. The CDR3 nucleotides are TGTGCCAGCTCACCACCGTCGGGGGACAACACTGAAGCTTTCTTT. This gives the protein CASSPPSGDNTEAFF.

The rearrangement joins TRBV9 to TRBJ2-1, with D perhaps TRBD2 (5 bases). Germline V gene lookup returns CDR1 SGDLS and CDR2 YYNGEE. Trimming took 0 bases from V and 7 from J, leaving 14 bases between them. This CDR3 is built from 15 residues. This CDR3 is CASSVVGSGFNEQFF. CDR3 in DNA: TGTGCCAGCAGCGTAGTCGGATCGGGATTTAATGAGCAGTTCTTC.

This clonotype was detected ten times or more. J is TRBJ2-5 and V is TRBV28; D unresolved. Germline V gene lookup returns CDR1 MDHEN and CDR2 SYDVKM. The CDR3 spans 12 residues. Trimming cost V 6 bases and J 2 bases, with 7 bases left between them. CDR3: CASSLLQETQYF. The DNA of the CDR3 is TGTGCCAGCAGCCTTCTTCAAGAGACCCAGTACTTC.

Turning to this clonotype: A much larger clone differs by one base, so this may be a read error. The chain combines TRBV2 with TRBJ2-7; 8 positions match TRBD1. The CDR3 sequence is 13 residues long. The germline gives CDR1 SNHLY, CDR2 FYNNEI. V lost 8 bases and J lost 5; bases outside the gene matches: 8. Here the CDR3 DNA reads TGTGCCAGCTCGCCACGGACAGGGAACGAGCAGTACGTC. Residues: CASSPRTGNEQYV.

This clonotype was detected many times. This rearrangement joins TRBV6-2 or TRBV6-3 to TRBJ1-1; tentative D call: TRBD1 (5 bases). Per germline, CDR1 MNHEY and CDR2 SVGEGT. Trimming pared 8 bases from V and 0 bases from J, leaving 16 bases between. The CDR3 contains 15 residues. The CDR3 nucleotides read TGTGCCAGCGCGGACACCGGCTTCATGAACACTGAAGCTTTCTTT. Protein product: CASADTGFMNTEAFF.

As to this clonotype: This may stem from a read error, because a much larger clone lies one nucleotide away. Because it lacks the conserved phenylalanine or tryptophan at the end, this CDR3 is likely a read error. The genes are TRBV25-1 and TRBJ2-7; D uncertain. Looked up from germline, CDR1 is MGHDK and CDR2 is SYGVNS. V gave up 3 bases and J gave up 2 bases, with 11 bases separating them. The CDR3 has 14 amino acids. CDR3 in amino acids: CASSDLFPPYEQYY. The CDR3 coding sequence is TGTGCCAGCAGTGATCTCTTCCCACCCTACGAGCAGTACTAC.

This clonotype was counted ten times or more. The J gene is TRBJ1-5, the V gene TRBV27; no clear D gene. The CDR3 covers 13 residues. Germline CDR1 and CDR2: MNHEY and SMNVEV (reference sequence). V gave up 5 bases and J gave up 2 bases, with 7 bases separating them. The CDR3 DNA reads TGTGCCAGCAGTCAGCGAGGCAATCAGCCCCAGCATTTT. This translates into CASSQRGNQPQHF.

Note on this clonotype: This may be a read error, as it is one base from a much larger clone. The V and J genes are TRBV7-8 and TRBJ2-7; D is uncertain. V was pared by 2 bases and J by 7 bases, with 6 bases between. The CDR3 length is 11 residues. Germline V lookup: CDR1 SGHVS, CDR2 FQNEAQ. The CDR3 nucleotides read TGTGCCAGCAGCTTATCGGGTGAGCAGTACGTC. Residues: CASSLSGEQYV.

The J gene is TRBJ2-5, the V gene TRBV30, with TRBD1 as a possible D gene (5 bases). The length of the CDR3 is 14 residues. Between the trimmed V and J ends, which lost 0 bases and 5 bases, there was a span of 13 bases. Germline V gives CDR1 GTSNPN, CDR2 SVGIG (reference sequence). CDR3 in amino acids: CAWSVRGLGETQYF. The CDR3 DNA follows: TGTGCCTGGAGTGTAAGGGGCCTGGGGGAGACCCAGTACTTC.

The chain employs TRBV11-2 and TRBJ2-5, with 8 bases fitting TRBD2. Looked up from germline, CDR1 is SGHAT and CDR2 is FQNNGV. Losses at the gene ends were 4 bases for V and 2 bases for J; bases not matched to a gene: 9. This CDR3 region has 16 residues. The CDR3 is CASSSHSGSRQETQYF. The CDR3 bases are TGTGCCAGCAGCTCCCACAGCGGGAGTCGGCAAGAGACCCAGTACTTC.

The chain couples TRBV6-1 to TRBJ1-1; 8 bases are a match to TRBD1. J was trimmed by 4 bases and V by 4 bases; bases with no gene match: 8. This CDR3 contains 15 residues. Germline CDR1 and CDR2: MNHNS and SASEGT. CDR3 region: CASSVTGASVTEAFF. The CDR3 nucleotides read TGTGCCAGCAGTGTGACAGGGGCGTCGGTCACTGAAGCTTTCTTT.

This clonotype has only a few counts. This chain links TRBV10-2 with TRBJ2-7, with 8 bases aligning to TRBD2. Germline values: CDR1 WSHSY, CDR2 SAAADI. The CDR3 consists of 14 residues. Trimming removed 6 bases from V and 3 bases from J; junction bases left unmatched: 7. The CDR3 nucleotides are TGCGCCAGCAGGGCGACTAGCGAATACTACGAGCAGTACTTC. Translating gives CASRATSEYYEQYF.

This clonotype was detected once. A much larger clone lies a single base off, so this may be a read error. For the CDR3, the DNA is TGTGCCAGCATCTTACTTAGCGGGGAATACGAGCAGTACTTC. It encodes CASILLSGEYEQYF. The chain joins TRBV11-2 to TRBJ2-7, with 8 bases fitting TRBD2. Germline V gene data show CDR1 as SGHAT and CDR2 as FQNNGV. The CDR3 is made up of 14 amino acids.